This is a list of T cell receptor beta chains from one sample in a study of response to subunit inactivated influenza vaccine. MiXCR was run by TCRdb on the RT-PCR reads, yielding one entry per CDR3 protein. Of fewer than 700,000 distinct CDR3 sequences listed, under 15% are singletons. The specimen was PBMCs from blood, collected around seven weeks after vaccination. These receptors originate from a man between 50 and 59 years old who received an inactivated influenza vaccine. Each CDR3 is given with its conserved first and last residue. A D gene is named only where the DNA matches it firmly. Where a row states a size, it is once, few, many or the class of an expanded clone; other rows omit it.

j_call: TRBJ2-1
clone_size: few
v_call: TRBV18
d_call: .
cdr3_nt: TGTGCCAGCTCCCCATTTAGGTACAATGAGCAGTTCTTC
cdr3_aa: CASSPFRYNEQFF

j_call: TRBJ2-7
clone_size: many
v_call: TRBV6-1
d_call: TRBD2
cdr3_nt: TGTGCCAGCAGTCCGAGCGGGGGAGTCTACGAGCAGTACTTC
cdr3_aa: CASSPSGGVYEQYF

j_call: TRBJ2-3
clone_size: few
v_call: TRBV5-1
d_call: TRBD1
cdr3_nt: TGCGCCAGCAGCTGGAGACAGGGGGTAGATACGCAGTATTTT
cdr3_aa: CASSWRQGVDTQYF

j_call: TRBJ2-5
clone_size: few
v_call: TRBV12-3/TRBV12-4
d_call: TRBD2
cdr3_nt: TGTGCCAGCAGCCTCGGCGCCCTAGCGGGGGAGCAAGAGACCCAGTACTTC
cdr3_aa: CASSLGALAGEQETQYF

j_call: TRBJ2-2
clone_size: once
v_call: TRBV7-2
d_call: .
cdr3_nt: TGTGCCAGCAGCTGGGCCGAACTCACCGGGGAGCTGTTTTTT
cdr3_aa: CASSWAELTGELFF

j_call: TRBJ2-7
clone_size: .
v_call: TRBV5-6
d_call: .
cdr3_nt: TGTGCCAGCAGCAAGGACAGCGAGCAGTACTTC
cdr3_aa: CASSKDSEQYF

j_call: TRBJ2-7
clone_size: few
v_call: TRBV7-8
d_call: TRBD1
cdr3_nt: TGTGCCAGCAGCTTACCCCTCGGGCGACAGGGCGGGTACGAGCAGTACTTC
cdr3_aa: CASSLPLGRQGGYEQYF

j_call: TRBJ2-3
clone_size: many
v_call: TRBV4-2
d_call: .
cdr3_nt: TGTGCCAGCAGCCAAGATGGATCTAGCACAGATACGCAGTATTTT
cdr3_aa: CASSQDGSSTDTQYF

j_call: TRBJ2-3
clone_size: many
v_call: TRBV7-9
d_call: TRBD1
cdr3_nt: TGTGCCAGCAGAGGTACCCAGGACAGGACAGATACGCAGTATTTT
cdr3_aa: CASRGTQDRTDTQYF

j_call: TRBJ2-6
clone_size: .
v_call: TRBV18
d_call: TRBD1
cdr3_nt: TGTGCCAGCTCACCACGGACAGGAACCTTCGGGGCCAACGTCCTGACTTTC
cdr3_aa: CASSPRTGTFGANVLTF

j_call: TRBJ1-6
clone_size: .
v_call: TRBV12-3/TRBV12-4
d_call: TRBD1
cdr3_nt: TGTGCCAGCAGTTTAGCGCAGGGGGTGATTTCACCCCTCCACTTT
cdr3_aa: CASSLAQGVISPLHF

j_call: TRBJ2-7
clone_size: many
v_call: TRBV7-9
d_call: .
cdr3_nt: TGTGCCAGCAGCTTCGGCCCCCTACCCGCCGAGCAGTACTTC
cdr3_aa: CASSFGPLPAEQYF

j_call: TRBJ2-7
clone_size: .
v_call: TRBV7-6
d_call: .
cdr3_nt: TGTGCCAGCAGCTTAGTACAGGAGGGCTACGAGCAGTACTTC
cdr3_aa: CASSLVQEGYEQYF

j_call: TRBJ2-5
clone_size: many
v_call: TRBV30
d_call: .
cdr3_nt: TGTGCCTGGAGTGTATGGGGGAAGGAGACCCAGTACTTC
cdr3_aa: CAWSVWGKETQYF

j_call: TRBJ2-1
clone_size: few
v_call: TRBV7-9
d_call: .
cdr3_nt: TGTGCCAGCAGCTCCCAACTAGCCGCAAAATGGTGGGAGCAGTTCTTC
cdr3_aa: CASSSQLAAKWWEQFF

j_call: TRBJ2-7
clone_size: .
v_call: TRBV27
d_call: TRBD1
cdr3_nt: TGTGCCAGCAGCTGGACAGGGGCCGAGGTTAGCTACGAGCAGTACTTC
cdr3_aa: CASSWTGAEVSYEQYF

j_call: TRBJ2-5
clone_size: few
v_call: TRBV28
d_call: .
cdr3_nt: TGTGCCAGCAGCACCCGTGGGAGATCCGTTGAGACCCAGTACTTC
cdr3_aa: CASSTRGRSVETQYF

j_call: TRBJ2-1
clone_size: few
v_call: TRBV7-8
d_call: TRBD2
cdr3_nt: TGTGCCAGCAGCTTGGGGAGGGACGGCGGGAGCTCCTACAATGAGCAGTTCTTC
cdr3_aa: CASSLGRDGGSSYNEQFF

j_call: TRBJ2-5
clone_size: .
v_call: TRBV5-1
d_call: TRBD1
cdr3_nt: TGCGCCAGCAGCAGGACAGGGGCGAACGTAGAGACCCAGTACTTC
cdr3_aa: CASSRTGANVETQYF

j_call: TRBJ2-7
clone_size: .
v_call: TRBV5-5
d_call: .
cdr3_nt: TGTGCCAGCAGTCATGACAGTGGGGTCGAGCAGTACTTC
cdr3_aa: CASSHDSGVEQYF

j_call: TRBJ2-7
clone_size: .
v_call: TRBV7-9
d_call: TRBD2
cdr3_nt: TGTGCCAGCACCATCATAGCGGGAGTCCAGAACGAGCAGTACTTC
cdr3_aa: CASTIIAGVQNEQYF

j_call: TRBJ1-2
clone_size: .
v_call: TRBV11-2
d_call: .
cdr3_nt: TGTGCCAGCAGCTTAGCCCAGGGGCTCTTCGCAGGCTACACCTTC
cdr3_aa: CASSLAQGLFAGYTF

j_call: TRBJ2-2
clone_size: few
v_call: TRBV7-8
d_call: TRBD2
cdr3_nt: TGTGCCAGCAGCGAGCGGGGGGGCCGATTCGGGGAGCTGTTTTTT
cdr3_aa: CASSERGGRFGELFF

j_call: TRBJ2-7
clone_size: few
v_call: TRBV7-9
d_call: .
cdr3_nt: TGTGCCAGCAGCAATCCCCGAGTGGAGCAGTACTTC
cdr3_aa: CASSNPRVEQYF

j_call: TRBJ2-5
clone_size: .
v_call: TRBV20-1
d_call: .
cdr3_nt: TGCAGTGCTAGAGATGTATCCGGGGATCAAGAGACCCAGTACTTC
cdr3_aa: CSARDVSGDQETQYF

j_call: TRBJ2-7
clone_size: .
v_call: TRBV12-3/TRBV12-4
d_call: TRBD1
cdr3_nt: TGTGCCAGCAGCCCCCCGCCGGGACAGGGTGTTACCCTCCTGGAGGGCGAGCAGTACTTC
cdr3_aa: CASSPPPGQGVTLLEGEQYF

j_call: TRBJ1-2
clone_size: few
v_call: TRBV12-3/TRBV12-4
d_call: .
cdr3_nt: TGTGCCAGCAGTCCCTCGGGGCAGAACTATGGCTACACCTTC
cdr3_aa: CASSPSGQNYGYTF

j_call: TRBJ2-2
clone_size: few
v_call: TRBV9
d_call: TRBD1
cdr3_nt: TGTGCCAGCAGCGTATCAGGACAGGGGACCGGGGAGCTGTTTTTT
cdr3_aa: CASSVSGQGTGELFF

j_call: TRBJ2-1
clone_size: many
v_call: TRBV5-1
d_call: .
cdr3_nt: TGCGCCAGCAGCTCCTCCGCGGCGAGATACAATGAGCAGTTCTTC
cdr3_aa: CASSSSAARYNEQFF

j_call: TRBJ1-2
clone_size: .
v_call: TRBV12-3/TRBV12-4
d_call: .
cdr3_nt: TGTGCCAGCAGTCAAATAGCTAACTATGGCTACACCTTC
cdr3_aa: CASSQIANYGYTF

j_call: TRBJ1-1
clone_size: .
v_call: TRBV7-2
d_call: .
cdr3_nt: TGTGCCAGCAGCTTATGGGGTAAGGTTGAAGCTTTCTTT
cdr3_aa: CASSLWGKVEAFF

j_call: TRBJ2-7
clone_size: few
v_call: TRBV20-1
d_call: TRBD1
cdr3_nt: TGCAGTGCGCCTCCCGGGACAGGGAAGGTCGAGCAGTACTTC
cdr3_aa: CSAPPGTGKVEQYF

j_call: TRBJ1-5
clone_size: .
v_call: TRBV18
d_call: .
cdr3_nt: TGTGCCAGCTCAGTCGGGGGGAATCAGCCCCAGCATTTT
cdr3_aa: CASSVGGNQPQHF

j_call: TRBJ2-7
clone_size: .
v_call: TRBV6-5
d_call: TRBD2
cdr3_nt: TGTGCCAGCAGTTACCTGGCAGGGAGCGGGAGGGATTCCTACGAGCAGTACTTC
cdr3_aa: CASSYLAGSGRDSYEQYF

j_call: TRBJ2-7
clone_size: .
v_call: TRBV20-1
d_call: .
cdr3_nt: TGCAGTGCTAGATTTAGGGGACACTACGAGCAGTACTTC
cdr3_aa: CSARFRGHYEQYF

j_call: TRBJ2-5
clone_size: .
v_call: TRBV6-1
d_call: TRBD1
cdr3_nt: TGTGCCAGCAGTCCCCAATTGGACAGGGCCAAGACCCAGTACTTC
cdr3_aa: CASSPQLDRAKTQYF

j_call: TRBJ2-3
clone_size: .
v_call: TRBV24-1
d_call: .
cdr3_nt: TGTGCCACCAGTGATTTGGGGGTTTCCAGCGGGGATACGCAGTATTTT
cdr3_aa: CATSDLGVSSGDTQYF

j_call: TRBJ2-3
clone_size: .
v_call: TRBV9
d_call: .
cdr3_nt: TGTGCCAGCAGTTTGCGGGACTCTAGCACAGATACGCAGTATTTT
cdr3_aa: CASSLRDSSTDTQYF

j_call: TRBJ2-3
clone_size: few
v_call: TRBV25-1
d_call: TRBD2
cdr3_nt: TGTGCCAGCAGTGGAACGACTAGCGGGAGGACAGATACGCAGTATTTT
cdr3_aa: CASSGTTSGRTDTQYF

j_call: TRBJ2-1
clone_size: .
v_call: TRBV10-3
d_call: TRBD2
cdr3_nt: TGTGCCATCAGTGGGAGAGCGGGAGACTCCTACAATGAGCAGTTCTTC
cdr3_aa: CAISGRAGDSYNEQFF

j_call: TRBJ1-2
clone_size: .
v_call: TRBV10-3
d_call: TRBD1
cdr3_nt: TGTGCCATCAGTGAGTCAAAAGGACAGGGCGGCTATGGCTACACCTTC
cdr3_aa: CAISESKGQGGYGYTF

j_call: TRBJ2-7
clone_size: few
v_call: TRBV20-1
d_call: .
cdr3_nt: TGCAGTGCTATGCGGGCCTACGAGCAGTACTTC
cdr3_aa: CSAMRAYEQYF

j_call: TRBJ2-5
clone_size: .
v_call: TRBV6-5
d_call: .
cdr3_nt: TGTGCCAGCAGTTACTCTGGCAGGGTGGATGAGACCCAGTACTTC
cdr3_aa: CASSYSGRVDETQYF

j_call: TRBJ1-5
clone_size: many
v_call: TRBV10-3
d_call: .
cdr3_nt: TGTGCCGTCAGTAACCGTGTTCGTCAGCCCCAGCATTTT
cdr3_aa: CAVSNRVRQPQHF